This passage covers 23 T cell receptor beta chains from one sample sequenced in a study of blood T cell repertoires in COVID-19. Clones were sequenced by immunoSEQ multiplex PCR, and TCRdb holds only the in-frame ones, with some missing. The data hold roughly 25,000 clones, with over 80% observed a single time. Input material: peripheral blood. Every receptor here comes from a woman older than 75 with acute or convalescent COVID-19.

The gene calls are TRBV5-6 and TRBJ2-7, with 8 bases lining up with TRBD2. The CDR3 extends over 15 amino acids. From germline, CDR1 is SGHDT and CDR2 YYEEEE. J lost 2 bases, V lost 2 bases, and 6 bases had no gene match. The CDR3 sequence is CASSFLTGGPYEQYF. The CDR3 nucleotides read TGTGCCAGCAGCTTCCTTACGGGGGGGCCCTACGAGCAGTACTTC.

The rearrangement uses TRBV24-1 and TRBJ2-7, with 11 positions matching TRBD2. The CDR3 loop spans 17 amino acids. With V trimmed by 5 bases and J by 0 bases, 8 bases remained unmatched. CDR1 is KGHDR, CDR2 SFDVKD, per germline. The chain's CDR3 is CATSGPGLAVVSYEQYF. The CDR3 DNA follows: TGTGCCACCAGTGGCCCGGGACTAGCGGTTGTCTCCTACGAGCAGTACTTC.

The chain uses TRBV7-3 and TRBJ2-7, with D maybe TRBD2 (7 bases). Germline V CDR1 and CDR2: SGHTA, FQGTGA. V was pared by 4 bases and J by 3 bases, with 16 bases between. This CDR3 is 15 amino acids long. CDR3: CASSSGGGRVYEQYF. CDR3 sequence (DNA): TGTGCCAGCAGCTCCGGGGGCGGGAGAGTCTACGAGCAGTACTTC. Drawing the rest from reference TRBV7-3 and TRBJ2-7, the complete variable domain is GAGVSQTPSNKVTEKGKYVELRCDPISGHTALYWYRQSLGQGPEFLIYFQGTGAADDSGLPNDRFFAVRPEGSVSTLKIQRTERGDSAVYLCASSSGGGRVYEQYFGPGTRLTVT.

This clone was seen more than once but under ten times. This rearrangement joins TRBV5-1 to TRBJ2-7, with TRBD2 matching over 13 bases. Losses at the gene ends were 4 bases for V and 7 bases for J; bases not matched to a gene: 8. The CDR3 is 15 residues long. CDR1 is SGHRS and CDR2 is YFSETQ in the germline V gene. CDR3 DNA: TGCGCCAGCAGCCCAAGGACTAGCGGGGGCGAGGAGCAGTACTTC. The encoded protein is CASSPRTSGGEEQYF.

This clone came up once. The chain combines TRBV19 with TRBJ1-4; D is undetermined. Trimming took 10 bases from V and 10 from J, leaving 22 bases between them. The germline V gene has CDR1 LNHDA and CDR2 SQIVND (reference sequence). The CDR3 has 14 amino acids. CDR3 amino acids: CATGEGIGGGKLFF. CDR3 bases: TGTGCCACCGGTGAGGGAATTGGAGGAGGAAAACTGTTTTTT. The whole variable domain, filled in from reference TRBV19 and TRBJ1-4, reads DGGITQSPKYLFRKEGQNVTLSCEQNLNHDAMYWYRQDPGQGLRLIYYSQIVNDFQKGDIAEGYSVSREKKESFPLTVTSAQKNPTAFYLCATGEGIGGGKLFFGSGTQLSVL.

The J gene is TRBJ1-4, the V gene TRBV5-1; no clear D. V lost 4 bases, J lost 7 bases, and 8 bases lay in between. This CDR3 region has 12 residues. Germline lookup yields CDR1 SGHRS and CDR2 YFSETQ. CDR3 coding DNA: TGCGCCAGCAGCGATTTGGCTGAAAAACTGTTTTTT. It codes for CASSDLAEKLFF. Filled out from reference TRBV5-1 and TRBJ1-4, the complete variable domain reads KAGVTQTPRYLIKTRGQQVTLSCSPISGHRSVSWYQQTPGQGLQFLFEYFSETQRNKGNFPGRFSGRQFSNSRSEMNVSTLELGDSALYLCASSDLAEKLFFGSGTQLSVL.

A few counts support this clone. This chain links TRBV5-6 with TRBJ1-2; no reliable D call. Germline CDR1 reads SGHDT; CDR2 reads YYEEEE. The CDR3 spans 14 residues. V shed 0 bases and J shed 1 base, with 7 bases lying between them. CDR3 protein: CASSLVSVNYGYTF. CDR3 in DNA: TGTGCCAGCAGCTTGGTGTCCGTTAACTATGGCTACACCTTC.

The rearrangement links TRBV12-3 or TRBV12-4 to TRBJ1-1; D is undetermined. The germline V and J ends were trimmed by 8 bases and 1 base, with 11 bases remaining between them. The length of the CDR3 is 13 residues. CDR3 in DNA: TGTGCCAGCGGCCTTATCGAGAACACTGAAGCTTTCTTT. Its translation: CASGLIENTEAFF.

The chain links TRBV18 to TRBJ2-1; no clear D gene. V shed 5 bases and J shed 7 bases, with 12 bases lying between them. Germline V gene lookup returns CDR1 KGHSH and CDR2 LQKENI. This CDR3 comprises 13 residues. As DNA, the CDR3 is TGTGCCAGCTCAACTGAGTCTTATAATGAGCAGTTCTTC. It is translated as CASSTESYNEQFF.

J is TRBJ2-7 and V is TRBV5-1; tentatively, D is TRBD1 (5 bases). The ends were cut back, 0 bases at V and 3 bases at J, with 7 bases in the middle. Germline-derived CDR1 and CDR2 are SGHRS and YFSETQ. This CDR3 is 13 amino acids long. In DNA form, the CDR3 reads TGCGCCAGCAGCTTGGACAGGAACTACGAGCAGTACTTC. This codes for CASSLDRNYEQYF. The entire variable domain, with the rest obtained from reference TRBV5-1 and TRBJ2-7, is as follows: KAGVTQTPRYLIKTRGQQVTLSCSPISGHRSVSWYQQTPGQGLQFLFEYFSETQRNKGNFPGRFSGRQFSNSRSEMNVSTLELGDSALYLCASSLDRNYEQYFGPGTRLTVT.

V is TRBV20-1 and J is TRBJ1-2; D unclear. The ends were cut back, 3 bases at V and 4 bases at J, with 12 bases in the middle. The V gene's germline CDR1 is DFQATT and CDR2 SNEGSKA (reference sequence). The CDR3 loop spans 13 amino acids. The CDR3 loop reads CSASGGEGYGYTF. The CDR3 nucleotides are TGCAGTGCTAGTGGCGGTGAGGGCTATGGCTACACCTTC.

V gene TRBV6-5 combines with J gene TRBJ2-5; D not resolved. The CDR3 covers 13 residues. The germline gives CDR1 MNHEY, CDR2 SVGAGI. Deletions cut 8 bases from V and 1 base from J, with 11 bases between. The CDR3 loop reads CASRKSGQETQYF. The CDR3 DNA follows: TGTGCCAGCCGCAAGTCGGGCCAAGAGACCCAGTACTTC.

This sequence joins TRBV20-1 and TRBJ1-5, with D perhaps matching TRBD1 (5 bases). CDR3 length: 13 amino acids. Germline values: CDR1 DFQATT, CDR2 SNEGSKA (reference sequence). V was shortened by 3 bases and J by 4 bases, with 10 bases between the two germline ends. CDR3 region: CSASVGGNQPQHF. CDR3 nucleotides: TGCAGTGCTAGTGTCGGGGGGAATCAGCCCCAGCATTTT.

Only one count was recorded for this clone. The V gene is TRBV5-4, the J gene TRBJ1-2; perhaps TRBD1 as D (5 bases). The CDR3 is 12 residues long. In germline, CDR1 is SGHNT, CDR2 YYREEE (reference sequence). V was trimmed by 4 bases and J by 3 bases, leaving 7 bases between them. The CDR3 is CASSGADYGYTF. The CDR3, as DNA: TGTGCCAGCAGCGGGGCCGACTATGGCTACACCTTC. Looking up the rest from reference TRBV5-4 and TRBJ1-2 gives the full variable domain: ETGVTQSPTHLIKTRGQQVTLRCSSQSGHNTVSWYQQALGQGPQFIFQYYREEENGRGNFPPRFSGLQFPNYSSELNVNALELDDSALYLCASSGADYGYTFGSGTRLTVV.

There are a few counts of this clone. The chain has TRBV30 and TRBJ2-6; a weak D match, TRBD1 (6 bases). This CDR3 is built from 15 residues. V lost 3 bases and J 1 base, leaving 10 bases between the germline ends. The V gene's germline CDR1 is GTSNPN and CDR2 SVGIG (reference sequence). The CDR3 DNA sequence: TGTGCCTGGAGGCTTACAGGGTCTGGGGCCAACGTCCTGACTTTC. It translates to CAWRLTGSGANVLTF.

This clone was picked up a small number of times. The gene calls are TRBV5-8 and TRBJ1-2; 11 bases are a match to TRBD1. CDR3 length: 15 residues. Germline CDR1 reads SGHTS; CDR2 reads YDEGEE. V lost 5 bases to trimming and J lost 6 bases; unmatched junction nucleotides: 9. The CDR3 nucleotides read TGTGCCAGCAGAGCCCGGGACAGGGGGGCGGATGGCTACACCTTC. This sequence encodes CASRARDRGADGYTF.

The chain uses TRBV6-6 and TRBJ2-3; possible D gene TRBD2, 5 bases. CDR3 size: 16 residues. Germline V lookup: CDR1 MNHNY, CDR2 SVGAGI (reference sequence). Trimming stripped 5 bases from V and 0 bases from J, with 15 bases between. This chain's CDR3 is CASSTGGRASTDTQYF. CDR3 DNA sequence: TGTGCCAGCAGTACTGGCGGGCGGGCTAGCACAGATACGCAGTATTTT.

The chain couples TRBV11-3 to TRBJ1-2, with D hard to call. This CDR3 spans 16 amino acids. The germline V and J ends were trimmed by 5 bases and 8 bases, with 24 bases remaining between them. Per the germline V gene, CDR1 is SGHNT and CDR2 is YENEEA. Written as DNA, the CDR3 is TGTGCCAGCAGCCCCGACGGGGAAAAAATTGTCGGAGGCTACACCTTC. This sequence encodes CASSPDGEKIVGGYTF. Based on the CDR3 plus reference TRBV11-3 and TRBJ1-2, the full variable domain is EAGVVQSPRYKIIEKKQPVAFWCNPISGHNTLYWYLQNLGQGPELLIRYENEEAVDDSQLPKDRFSAERLKGVDSTLKIQPAELGDSAVYLCASSPDGEKIVGGYTFGSGTRLTVV.

The chain employs TRBV10-3 and TRBJ1-2; TRBD1 is a possible D gene (5 bases). The CDR3 spans 14 residues. V was trimmed by 4 bases and J by 7 bases, leaving 16 bases between them. Germline-derived CDR1 and CDR2 are ENHRY and SYGVKD. CDR3: CAISGGREASGYTF. CDR3 DNA sequence: TGTGCCATCAGTGGGGGCAGGGAGGCCAGTGGCTACACCTTC.

The V gene is TRBV6-5, the J gene TRBJ2-7, with 10 bases identical to TRBD1. J gave up 3 bases and V 8 bases, and 10 bases lay outside the gene matches. This CDR3 region has 15 residues. Germline values: CDR1 MNHEY, CDR2 SVGAGI. The CDR3 DNA sequence: TGTGCCAGCCTTGGAGGGGACAGGGGATACTACGAGCAGTACTTC. Its protein product is CASLGGDRGYYEQYF.

The V call is TRBV30, the J call TRBJ1-2; TRBD1 might be the D (5 bases). This CDR3 contains 14 residues. From germline, CDR1 is GTSNPN and CDR2 SVGIG (reference sequence). Trimming removed 0 bases from V and 3 bases from J, with 11 bases in between. CDR3 nucleotides: TGTGCCTGGAGTGTAGCAGGGTTGGACTATGGCTACACCTTC. It yields the protein CAWSVAGLDYGYTF.

This clone is large by share. This chain uses TRBV7-2 with TRBJ2-1; the D gene is possibly TRBD2 (6 bases). Germline CDR1 SGHTA, CDR2 FQGNSA. This CDR3 is 16 amino acids long. V lost 4 bases and J lost 6, with 19 bases in between. The CDR3 DNA sequence: TGTGCCAGCAGCTCCCGATCCGGGGGATCCGGCAATGAGCAGTTCTTC. As protein: CASSSRSGGSGNEQFF.

This clone was picked up one time. V is TRBV5-4 and J is TRBJ2-1, with TRBD2 matching over 14 bases. After removal of 0 bases from V and 8 bases from J, the junction contained 1 base not matched to a gene. The CDR3 sequence is 15 residues long. Germline CDR1 is SGHNT and CDR2 is YYREEE (reference sequence). The CDR3 DNA reads TGTGCCAGCAGCTTGGGACTAGCGGGAGGGGATGAGCAGTTCTTC. Its translation is CASSLGLAGGDEQFF.